This note documents a single TCR beta chain sequence. Generated by immunoSEQ multiplex PCR, the TCRdb table keeps only in-frame clones and is missing some. In the table there are about 180,000 clones, roughly 92% of which are singletons. The sample is drawn from a study of control samples from healthy donors and cancer patients. Material: blood. The sequence derives from a young man in good health.

The DNA for the CDR3 is TGTGCCTGGAGTGTGGGAGACCTCGGCGTCGATACGCAGTATTTT. Amino acids: CAWSVGDLGVDTQYF. The genes are TRBV30 and TRBJ2-3; the D gene is possibly TRBD2 (5 bases). Germline V lookup: CDR1 GTSNPN, CDR2 SVGIG (reference sequence). The CDR3 sequence is 15 residues long. Trimming removed 0 bases from V and 6 bases from J, with 16 bases in between.